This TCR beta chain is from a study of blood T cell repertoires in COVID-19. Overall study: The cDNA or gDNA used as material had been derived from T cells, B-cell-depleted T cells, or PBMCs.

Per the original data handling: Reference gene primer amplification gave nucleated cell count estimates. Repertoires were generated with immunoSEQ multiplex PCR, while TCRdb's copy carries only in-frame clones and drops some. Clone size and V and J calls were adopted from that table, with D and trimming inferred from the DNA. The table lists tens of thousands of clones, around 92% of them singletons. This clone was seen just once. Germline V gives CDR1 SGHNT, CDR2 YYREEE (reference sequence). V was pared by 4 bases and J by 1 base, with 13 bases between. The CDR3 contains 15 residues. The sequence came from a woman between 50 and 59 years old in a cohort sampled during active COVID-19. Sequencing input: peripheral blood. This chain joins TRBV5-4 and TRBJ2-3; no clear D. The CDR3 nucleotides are TGTGCCAGCAGCCCCCGGAGCCCAGGCACAGATACGCAGTATTTT. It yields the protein CASSPRSPGTDTQYF. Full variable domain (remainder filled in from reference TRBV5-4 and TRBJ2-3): ETGVTQSPTHLIKTRGQQVTLRCSSQSGHNTVSWYQQALGQGPQFIFQYYREEENGRGNFPPRFSGLQFPNYSSELNVNALELDDSALYLCASSPRSPGTDTQYFGPGTRLTVL.